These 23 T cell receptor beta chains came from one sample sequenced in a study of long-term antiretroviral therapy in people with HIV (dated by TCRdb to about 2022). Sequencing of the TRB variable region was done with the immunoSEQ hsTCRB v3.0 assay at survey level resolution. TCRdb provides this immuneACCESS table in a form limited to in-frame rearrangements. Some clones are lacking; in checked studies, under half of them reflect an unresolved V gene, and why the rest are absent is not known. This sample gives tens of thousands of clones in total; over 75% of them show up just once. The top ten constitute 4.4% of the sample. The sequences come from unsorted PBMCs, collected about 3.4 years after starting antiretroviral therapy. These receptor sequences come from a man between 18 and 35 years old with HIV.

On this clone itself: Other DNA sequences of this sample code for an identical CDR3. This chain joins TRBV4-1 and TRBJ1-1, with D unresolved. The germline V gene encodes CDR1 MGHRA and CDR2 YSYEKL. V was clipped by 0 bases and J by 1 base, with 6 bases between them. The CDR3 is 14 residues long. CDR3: CASSQDSANTEAFF. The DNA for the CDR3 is TGCGCCAGCAGCCAAGACAGCGCGAACACTGAAGCTTTCTTT.

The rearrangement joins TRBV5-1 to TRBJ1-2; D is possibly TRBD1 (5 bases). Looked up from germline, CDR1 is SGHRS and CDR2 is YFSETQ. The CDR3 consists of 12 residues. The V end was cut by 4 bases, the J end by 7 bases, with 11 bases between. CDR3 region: CASSDGRGGYTF. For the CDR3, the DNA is TGCGCCAGCAGCGACGGGAGGGGTGGCTACACCTTC.

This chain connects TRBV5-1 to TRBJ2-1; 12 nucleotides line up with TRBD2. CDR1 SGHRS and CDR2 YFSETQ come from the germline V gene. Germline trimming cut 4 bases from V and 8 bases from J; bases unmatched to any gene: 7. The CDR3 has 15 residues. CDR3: CASSHTSGRRDEQFF. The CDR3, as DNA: TGCGCCAGCAGCCATACTAGCGGGAGGCGGGATGAGCAGTTCTTC.

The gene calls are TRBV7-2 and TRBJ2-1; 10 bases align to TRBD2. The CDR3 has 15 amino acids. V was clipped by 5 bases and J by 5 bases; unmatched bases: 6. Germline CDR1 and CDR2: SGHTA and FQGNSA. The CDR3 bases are TGTGCCAGCAGCCCGGGACTAGCGCTGAACAATGAGCAGTTCTTC. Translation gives CASSPGLALNNEQFF. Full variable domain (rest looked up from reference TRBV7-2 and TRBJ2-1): GAGVSQSPSNKVTEKGKDVELRCDPISGHTALYWYRQSLGQGLEFLIYFQGNSAPDKSGLPSDRFSAERTGGSVSTLTIQRTQQEDSAVYLCASSPGLALNNEQFFGPGTRLTVL.

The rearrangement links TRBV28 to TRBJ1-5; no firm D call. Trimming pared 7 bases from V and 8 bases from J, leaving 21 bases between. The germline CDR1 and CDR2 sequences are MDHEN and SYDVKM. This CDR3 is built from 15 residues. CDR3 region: CASTGRVRRSEPQHF. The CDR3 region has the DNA TGTGCCAGCACCGGGCGGGTCAGGCGTAGCGAGCCCCAGCATTTT. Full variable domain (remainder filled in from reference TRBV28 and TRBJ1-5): DVKVTQSSRYLVKRTGEKVFLECVQDMDHENMFWYRQDPGLGLRLIYFSYDVKMKEKGDIPEGYSVSREKKERFSLILESASTNQTSMYLCASTGRVRRSEPQHFGDGTRLSIL.

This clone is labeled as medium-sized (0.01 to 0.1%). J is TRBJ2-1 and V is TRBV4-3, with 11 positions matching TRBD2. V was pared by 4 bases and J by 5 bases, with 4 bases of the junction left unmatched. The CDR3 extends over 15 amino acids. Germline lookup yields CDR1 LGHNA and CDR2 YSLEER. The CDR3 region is CASSPGLAANNEQFF. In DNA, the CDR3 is TGCGCCAGCAGCCCGGGACTAGCGGCCAACAATGAGCAGTTCTTC.

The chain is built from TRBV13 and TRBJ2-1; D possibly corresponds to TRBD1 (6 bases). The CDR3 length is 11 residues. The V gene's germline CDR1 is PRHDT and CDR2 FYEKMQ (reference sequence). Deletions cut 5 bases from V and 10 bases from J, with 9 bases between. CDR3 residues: CASSGDREQFF. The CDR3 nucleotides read TGTGCCAGCAGCGGTGACAGGGAGCAGTTCTTC.

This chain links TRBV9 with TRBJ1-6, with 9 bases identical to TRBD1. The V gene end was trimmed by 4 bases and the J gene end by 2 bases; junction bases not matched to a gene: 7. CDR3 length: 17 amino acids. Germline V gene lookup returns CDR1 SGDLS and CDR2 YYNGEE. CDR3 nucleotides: TGTGCCAGCAGCACCTCCGGGACAGGGACCTATAATTCACCCCTCCACTTT. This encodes CASSTSGTGTYNSPLHF.

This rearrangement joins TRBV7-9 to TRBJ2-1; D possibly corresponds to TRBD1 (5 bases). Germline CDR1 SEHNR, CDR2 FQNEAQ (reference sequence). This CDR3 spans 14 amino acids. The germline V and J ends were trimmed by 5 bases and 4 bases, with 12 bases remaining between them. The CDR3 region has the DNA TGTGCCAGCAGCGGGGCTGGTCGGTACAATGAGCAGTTCTTC. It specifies CASSGAGRYNEQFF.

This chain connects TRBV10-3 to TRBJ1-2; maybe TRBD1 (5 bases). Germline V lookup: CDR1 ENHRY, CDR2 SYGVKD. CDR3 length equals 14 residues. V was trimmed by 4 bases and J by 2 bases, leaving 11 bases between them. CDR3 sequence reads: CAISVSGDNYGYTF. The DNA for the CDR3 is TGTGCCATCAGTGTTTCGGGGGACAACTATGGCTACACCTTC.

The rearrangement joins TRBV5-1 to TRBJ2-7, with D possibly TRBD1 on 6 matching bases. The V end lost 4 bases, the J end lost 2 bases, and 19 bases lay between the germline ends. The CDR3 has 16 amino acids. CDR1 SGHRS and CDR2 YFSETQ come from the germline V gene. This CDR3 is CASSTGIGTPPYEQYF. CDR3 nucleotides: TGCGCCAGCAGCACGGGGATCGGGACACCACCCTACGAGCAGTACTTC.

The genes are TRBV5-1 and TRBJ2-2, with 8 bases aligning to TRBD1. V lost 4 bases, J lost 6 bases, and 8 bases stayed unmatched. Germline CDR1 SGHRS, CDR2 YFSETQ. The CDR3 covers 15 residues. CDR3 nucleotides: TGCGCCAGCAGCCCTACGACAGGGGCCCCCGGGGAGCTGTTTTTT. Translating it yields CASSPTTGAPGELFF.

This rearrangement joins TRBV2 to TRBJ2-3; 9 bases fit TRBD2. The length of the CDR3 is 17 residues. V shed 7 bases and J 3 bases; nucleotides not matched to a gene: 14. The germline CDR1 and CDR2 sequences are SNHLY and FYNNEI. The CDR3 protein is CASKPRTASGVTDTQYF. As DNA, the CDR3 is TGTGCCAGCAAGCCCAGGACGGCTAGCGGGGTGACAGATACGCAGTATTTT. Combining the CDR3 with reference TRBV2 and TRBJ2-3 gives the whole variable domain EPEVTQTPSHQVTQMGQEVILRCVPISNHLYFYWYRQILGQKVEFLVSFYNNEISEKSEIFDDQFSVERPDGSNFTLKIRSTKLEDSAMYFCASKPRTASGVTDTQYFGPGTRLTVL.

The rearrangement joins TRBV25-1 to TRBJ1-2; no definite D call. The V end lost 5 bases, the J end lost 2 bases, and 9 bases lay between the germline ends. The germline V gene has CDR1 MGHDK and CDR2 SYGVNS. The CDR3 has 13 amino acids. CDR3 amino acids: CASSIRRNYGYTF. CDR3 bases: TGTGCCAGCAGTATTCGCAGAAACTATGGCTACACCTTC.

The CDR3 bases are TGTGCCAGCAGTTATACGGACACCGGGGAGCTGTTTTTT. Its protein is CASSYTDTGELFF. V is TRBV6-5 and J is TRBJ2-2; no clear D. V was pared by 3 bases and J by 3 bases, with 5 bases between. Germline V gene sequence: CDR1 MNHEY, CDR2 SVGAGI. The CDR3 covers 13 residues.

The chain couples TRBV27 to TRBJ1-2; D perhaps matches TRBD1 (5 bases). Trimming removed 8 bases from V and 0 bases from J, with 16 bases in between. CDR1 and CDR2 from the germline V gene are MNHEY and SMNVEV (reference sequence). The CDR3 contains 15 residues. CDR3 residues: CASGLGIGANYGYTF. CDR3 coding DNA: TGTGCCAGCGGCCTCGGTATAGGGGCTAACTATGGCTACACCTTC.

This chain's CDR3 is CASSSGIEQYF. The CDR3 DNA reads TGTGCCAGCAGCTCAGGGATCGAGCAGTACTTC. The V gene is TRBV11-3, the J gene TRBJ2-7; D possibly corresponds to TRBD1 (5 bases). The CDR3 consists of 11 residues. CDR1 is SGHNT, CDR2 YENEEA, per germline. V gave up 4 bases and J gave up 6 bases, with 7 bases separating them.

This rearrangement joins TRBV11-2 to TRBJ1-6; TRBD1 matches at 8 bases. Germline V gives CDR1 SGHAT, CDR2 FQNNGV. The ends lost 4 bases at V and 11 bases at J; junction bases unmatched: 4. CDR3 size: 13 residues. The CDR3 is CASSSTGEAPLHF. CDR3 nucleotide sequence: TGTGCCAGCAGCTCGACAGGGGAGGCACCCCTCCACTTT. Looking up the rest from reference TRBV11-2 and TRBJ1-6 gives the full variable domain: EAGVAQSPRYKIIEKRQSVAFWCNPISGHATLYWYQQILGQGPKLLIQFQNNGVVDDSQLPKDRFSAERLKGVDSTLKIQPAKLEDSAVYLCASSSTGEAPLHFGNGTRLTVT.

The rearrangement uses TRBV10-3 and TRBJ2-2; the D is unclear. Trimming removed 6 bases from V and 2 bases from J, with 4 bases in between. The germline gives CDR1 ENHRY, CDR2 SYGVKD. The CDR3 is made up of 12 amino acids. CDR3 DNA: TGTGCCATCAGGACAAACACCGGGGAGCTGTTTTTT. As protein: CAIRTNTGELFF.

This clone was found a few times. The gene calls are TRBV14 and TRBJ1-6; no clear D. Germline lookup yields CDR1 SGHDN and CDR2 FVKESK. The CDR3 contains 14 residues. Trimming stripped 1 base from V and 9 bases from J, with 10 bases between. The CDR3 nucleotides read TGTGCCAGCAGCCAAGGCAGCGCGGGTTCACCCCTCCACTTT. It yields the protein CASSQGSAGSPLHF.

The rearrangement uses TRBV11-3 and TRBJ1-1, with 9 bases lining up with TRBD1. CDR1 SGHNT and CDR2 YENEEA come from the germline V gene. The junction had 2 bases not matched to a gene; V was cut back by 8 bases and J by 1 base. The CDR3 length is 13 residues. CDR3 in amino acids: CASSGQGNTEAFF. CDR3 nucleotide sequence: TGTGCCAGCTCGGGACAGGGGAACACTGAAGCTTTCTTT.

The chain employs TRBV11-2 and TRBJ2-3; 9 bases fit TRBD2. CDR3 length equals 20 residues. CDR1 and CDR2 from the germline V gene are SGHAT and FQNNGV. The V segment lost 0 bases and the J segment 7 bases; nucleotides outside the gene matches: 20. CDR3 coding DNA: TGTGCCAGCAGCTTAGATCTCCGCCTGGGCGAGCGGGGGGAGGGAAATACGCAGTATTTT. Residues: CASSLDLRLGERGEGNTQYF.

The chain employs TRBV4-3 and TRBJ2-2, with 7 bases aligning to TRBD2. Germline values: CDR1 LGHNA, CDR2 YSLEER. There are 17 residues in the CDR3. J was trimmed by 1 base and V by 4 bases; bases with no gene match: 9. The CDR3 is CASSPNSAGRNTGELFF. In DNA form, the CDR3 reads TGCGCCAGCAGCCCCAATTCAGCGGGAAGGAACACCGGGGAGCTGTTTTTT.